This T cell receptor beta chain came from a study of identical twins. General study points: Models underestimated how often monozygotic twins shared out-of-frame TCR alpha. Out-of-frame alpha sequences common to twins exhibited a surplus of low generation probability.

This clonotype showed up many times. Its antigen is undetermined. This CDR3 comprises 14 residues. Per the germline V gene, CDR1 is MNHEY and CDR2 is SMNVEV (reference sequence). The V gene end was trimmed by 4 bases and the J gene end by 4 bases; junction bases not matched to a gene: 6. TCRdb itself ran the 5' RACE reads through MiXCR, one entry per CDR3 protein. This table holds about 290,000 distinct CDR3 sequences, 8.5% to 9.5% found once. The same data also contributed to another study, on yellow fever vaccine responses in identical twins. That paper notes: Reportedly, the T cell response mounted by twins to vaccine seemed partly convergent, partly personalized.

The chain has TRBV27 and TRBJ1-2; TRBD1 agrees at 7 bases. The sequence was obtained from a woman under 30 in good health. The sample consisted of CD8+ T cells sorted from blood. CDR3: CASSSTGTAYGYTF. DNA of the CDR3: TGTGCCAGCAGTTCAACCGGGACAGCCTATGGCTACACCTTC.